A selection of T cell receptor beta chains follows, all from one sample in a study of blood T cell repertoires in COVID-19. The assay was immunoSEQ multiplex PCR, and TCRdb's table has in-frame clones only and misses some. The sample contains some 390,000 clones, around 87% of which appear only once. The sample taken for sequencing was peripheral blood. These receptors all come from a woman aged 60-70 years with COVID-19, enrolled during active disease. Each CDR3 is given with its conserved first and last residue. The D gene is left open where the match is weak. Only part of the rows carry a size: once, few, many, or a class if the clone is expanded.

>NA|16|NA|TRBJ1-1|TRBV3-1/TRBV3-2
CASSQSPGAVNTEAFF
TGTGCCAGCAGCCAGTCCCCAGGGGCGGTGAACACTGAAGCTTTCTTT
>NA|15|NA|TRBJ1-4|TRBV27
CASSHNRATNEKLFF
TGTGCCAGCAGTCACAACAGGGCAACTAATGAAAAACTGTTTTTT
>NA|14|NA|TRBJ1-6|TRBV28
CASSSGGLNSPLHF
TGTGCCAGCAGTTCTGGGGGCTTAAATTCACCCCTCCACTTT
>NA|13|NA|TRBJ2-7|TRBV7-9
CASSGRSTYEQYF
TGTGCCAGCAGCGGTCGGTCGACCTACGAGCAGTACTTC
>few|17|TRBD2|TRBJ2-5|TRBV6-6
CASRRLAGGRLQETQYF
TGTGCCAGCAGGCGACTAGCGGGGGGACGTCTTCAAGAGACCCAGTACTTC
>NA|14|NA|TRBJ2-7|TRBV3-1/TRBV3-2
CASSQEERGGEQYF
TGTGCCAGCAGCCAAGAAGAACGAGGAGGCGAGCAGTACTTC
>once|14|NA|TRBJ1-5|TRBV19
CASRGPNINQPQHF
TGTGCCAGTAGGGGCCCGAATATTAATCAGCCCCAGCATTTT
>NA|15|NA|TRBJ2-1|TRBV25-1
CASSEPTGPYNEQFF
TGTGCCAGCAGTGAACCAACTGGGCCTTACAATGAGCAGTTCTTC
>NA|14|NA|TRBJ2-7|TRBV4-2
CASSQGQPSYEQYF
TGTGCCAGCAGCCAAGGACAGCCTTCCTACGAGCAGTACTTC
>once|16|TRBD2|TRBJ2-5|TRBV4-1
CASSQGLAGGGETQYF
TGCGCCAGCAGCCAGGGACTAGCGGGGGGTGGTGAGACCCAGTACTTC
>NA|14|NA|TRBJ2-7|TRBV7-9
CASSLGGDPYEQYF
TGTGCCAGCAGCTTAGGGGGGGATCCCTACGAGCAGTACTTC